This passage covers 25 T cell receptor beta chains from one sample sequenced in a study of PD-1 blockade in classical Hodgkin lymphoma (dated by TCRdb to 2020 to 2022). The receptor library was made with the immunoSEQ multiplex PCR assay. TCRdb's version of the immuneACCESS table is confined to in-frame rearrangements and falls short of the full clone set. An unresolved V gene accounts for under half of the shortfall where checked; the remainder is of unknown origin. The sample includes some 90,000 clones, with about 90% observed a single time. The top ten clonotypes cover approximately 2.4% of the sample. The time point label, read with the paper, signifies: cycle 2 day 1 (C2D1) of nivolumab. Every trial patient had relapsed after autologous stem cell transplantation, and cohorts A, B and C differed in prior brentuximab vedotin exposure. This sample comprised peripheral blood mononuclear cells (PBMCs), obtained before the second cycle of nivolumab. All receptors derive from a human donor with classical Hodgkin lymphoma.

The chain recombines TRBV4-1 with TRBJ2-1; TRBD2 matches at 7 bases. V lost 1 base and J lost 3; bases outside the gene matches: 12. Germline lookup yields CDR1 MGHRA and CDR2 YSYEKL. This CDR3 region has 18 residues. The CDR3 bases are TGCGCCAGCAGCCAAGGCGAAATACTAGCGTCAGGCTACAATGAGCAGTTCTTC. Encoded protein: CASSQGEILASGYNEQFF.

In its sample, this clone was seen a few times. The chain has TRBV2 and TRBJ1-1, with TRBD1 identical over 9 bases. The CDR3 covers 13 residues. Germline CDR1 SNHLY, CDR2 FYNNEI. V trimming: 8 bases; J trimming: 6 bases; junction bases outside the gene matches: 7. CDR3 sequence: CASGGQGFAEAFF. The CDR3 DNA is TGTGCCAGCGGGGGACAGGGTTTCGCTGAAGCTTTCTTT.

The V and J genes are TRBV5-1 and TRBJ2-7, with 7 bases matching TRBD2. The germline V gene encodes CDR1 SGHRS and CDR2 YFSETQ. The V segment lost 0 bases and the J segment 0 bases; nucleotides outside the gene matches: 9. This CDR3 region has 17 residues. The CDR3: CASSLAIAGSSSYEQYF. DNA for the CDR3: TGCGCCAGCAGCTTGGCAATAGCGGGCTCAAGCTCCTACGAGCAGTACTTC.

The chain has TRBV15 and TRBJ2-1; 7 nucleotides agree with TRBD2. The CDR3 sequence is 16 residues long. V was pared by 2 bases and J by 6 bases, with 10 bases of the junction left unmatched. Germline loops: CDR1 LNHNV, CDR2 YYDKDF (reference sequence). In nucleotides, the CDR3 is TGTGCCACCAGCAGACCGTTGGGAGGGCCTTTCAATGAGCAGTTCTTC. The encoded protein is CATSRPLGGPFNEQFF.

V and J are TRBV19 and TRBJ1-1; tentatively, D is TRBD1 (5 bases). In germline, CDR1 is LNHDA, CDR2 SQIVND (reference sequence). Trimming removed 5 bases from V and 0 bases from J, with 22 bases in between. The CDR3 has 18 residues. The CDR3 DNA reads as TGTGCCAGTAGTCCCGGGTCGGGCCGGGACCGATTGAACACTGAAGCTTTCTTT. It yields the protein CASSPGSGRDRLNTEAFF. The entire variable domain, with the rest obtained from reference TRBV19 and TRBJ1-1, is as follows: DGGITQSPKYLFRKEGQNVTLSCEQNLNHDAMYWYRQDPGQGLRLIYYSQIVNDFQKGDIAEGYSVSREKKESFPLTVTSAQKNPTAFYLCASSPGSGRDRLNTEAFFGQGTRLTVV.

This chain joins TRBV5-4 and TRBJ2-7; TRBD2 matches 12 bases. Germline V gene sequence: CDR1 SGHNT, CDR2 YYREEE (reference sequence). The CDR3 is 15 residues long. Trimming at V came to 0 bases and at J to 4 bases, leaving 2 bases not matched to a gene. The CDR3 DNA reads TGTGCCAGCAGCTTGGGACTAGCGGGAGTGTACGAGCAGTACTTC. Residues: CASSLGLAGVYEQYF.

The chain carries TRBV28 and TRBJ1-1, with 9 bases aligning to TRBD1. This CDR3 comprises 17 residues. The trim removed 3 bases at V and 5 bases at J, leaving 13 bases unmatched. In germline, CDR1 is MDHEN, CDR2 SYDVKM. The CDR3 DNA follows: TGTGCCAGCAGTTTTGGGTTCACAGGGGGCGCGAGGACTGAAGCTTTCTTT. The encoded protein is CASSFGFTGGARTEAFF.

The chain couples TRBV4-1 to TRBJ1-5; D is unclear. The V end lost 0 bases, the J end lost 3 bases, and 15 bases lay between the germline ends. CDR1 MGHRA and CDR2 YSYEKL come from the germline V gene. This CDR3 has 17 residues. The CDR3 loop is CASSQDHVGRINQPQHF. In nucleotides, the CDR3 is TGCGCCAGCAGCCAAGATCACGTTGGACGGATCAATCAGCCCCAGCATTTT.

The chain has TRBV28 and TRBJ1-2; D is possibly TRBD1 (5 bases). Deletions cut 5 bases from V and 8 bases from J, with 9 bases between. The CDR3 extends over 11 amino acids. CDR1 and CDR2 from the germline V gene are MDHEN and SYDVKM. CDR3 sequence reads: CASSPYRGYTF. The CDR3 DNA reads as TGTGCCAGCAGTCCCTACAGGGGCTACACCTTC.

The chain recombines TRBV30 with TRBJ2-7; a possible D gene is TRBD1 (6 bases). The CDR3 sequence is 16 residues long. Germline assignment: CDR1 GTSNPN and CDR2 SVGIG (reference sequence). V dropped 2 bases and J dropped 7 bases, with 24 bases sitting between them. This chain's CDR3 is CAWSLGAGLLGEEQYF. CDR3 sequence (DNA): TGTGCCTGGAGTTTGGGGGCCGGACTCCTCGGGGAGGAGCAGTACTTC.

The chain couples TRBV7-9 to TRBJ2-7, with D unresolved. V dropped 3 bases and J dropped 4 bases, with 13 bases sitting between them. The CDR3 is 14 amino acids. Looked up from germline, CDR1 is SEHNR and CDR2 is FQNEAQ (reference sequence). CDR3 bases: TGTGCCAGCAGCTTCTCCGCTAGTCCATACGAGCAGTACTTC. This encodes CASSFSASPYEQYF.

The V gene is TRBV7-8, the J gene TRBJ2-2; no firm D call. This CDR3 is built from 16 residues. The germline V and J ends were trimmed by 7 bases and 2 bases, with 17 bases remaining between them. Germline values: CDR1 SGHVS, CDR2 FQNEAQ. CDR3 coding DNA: TGTGCCAGCACCGTTACCCGACCCCTTAACACCGGGGAGCTGTTTTTT. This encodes CASTVTRPLNTGELFF.

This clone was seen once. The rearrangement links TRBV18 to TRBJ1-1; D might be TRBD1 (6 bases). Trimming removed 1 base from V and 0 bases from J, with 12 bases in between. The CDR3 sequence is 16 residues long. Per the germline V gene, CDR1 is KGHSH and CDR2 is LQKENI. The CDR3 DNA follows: TGTGCCAGCTCACCACAGGGGGGGCACCTGAACACTGAAGCTTTCTTT. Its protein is CASSPQGGHLNTEAFF. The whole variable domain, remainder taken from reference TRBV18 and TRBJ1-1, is NAGVMQNPRHLVRRRGQEARLRCSPMKGHSHVYWYRQLPEEGLKFMVYLQKENIIDESGMPKERFSAEFPKEGPSILRIQQVVRGDSAAYFCASSPQGGHLNTEAFFGQGTRLTVV.

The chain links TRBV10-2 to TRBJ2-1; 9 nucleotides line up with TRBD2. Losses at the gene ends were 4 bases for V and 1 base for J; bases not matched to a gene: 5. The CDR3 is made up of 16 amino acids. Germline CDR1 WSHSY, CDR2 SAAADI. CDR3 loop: CASSVVAGVSYNEQFF. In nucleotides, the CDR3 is TGCGCCAGCAGTGTAGTAGCGGGAGTTTCCTACAATGAGCAGTTCTTC.

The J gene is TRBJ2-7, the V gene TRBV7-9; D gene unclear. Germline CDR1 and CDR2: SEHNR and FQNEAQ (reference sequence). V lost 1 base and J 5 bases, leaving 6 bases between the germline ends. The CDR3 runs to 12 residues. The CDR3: CASSLGFDEQYF. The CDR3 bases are TGTGCCAGCAGCTTAGGGTTTGACGAGCAGTACTTC.

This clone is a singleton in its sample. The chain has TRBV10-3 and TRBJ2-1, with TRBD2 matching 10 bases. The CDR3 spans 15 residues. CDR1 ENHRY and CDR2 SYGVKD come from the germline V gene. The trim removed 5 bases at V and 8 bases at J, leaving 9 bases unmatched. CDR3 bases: TGTGCCATCAGTACAACTAGCGGGAAGGCGGATGAGCAGTTCTTC. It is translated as CAISTTSGKADEQFF.

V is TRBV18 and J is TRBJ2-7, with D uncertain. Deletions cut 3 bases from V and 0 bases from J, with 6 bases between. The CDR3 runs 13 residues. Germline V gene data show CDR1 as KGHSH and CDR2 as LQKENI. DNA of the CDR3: TGTGCCAGCTCACCGGCTAGCTCCTACGAGCAGTACTTC. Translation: CASSPASSYEQYF.

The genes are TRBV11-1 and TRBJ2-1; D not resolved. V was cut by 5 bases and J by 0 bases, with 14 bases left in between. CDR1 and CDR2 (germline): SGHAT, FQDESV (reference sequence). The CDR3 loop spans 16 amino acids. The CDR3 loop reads CASSLGRYRSYNEQFF. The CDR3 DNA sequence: TGTGCCAGCAGCCTGGGCCGTTACCGCTCCTACAATGAGCAGTTCTTC.

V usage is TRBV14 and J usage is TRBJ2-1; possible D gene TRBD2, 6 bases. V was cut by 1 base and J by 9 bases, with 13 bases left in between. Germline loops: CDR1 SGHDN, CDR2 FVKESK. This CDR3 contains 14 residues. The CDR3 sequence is CASSQVGGKSEQFF. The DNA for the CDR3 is TGTGCCAGCAGCCAAGTTGGCGGGAAATCTGAGCAGTTCTTC. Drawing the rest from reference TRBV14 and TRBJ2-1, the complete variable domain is EAGVTQFPSHSVIEKGQTVTLRCDPISGHDNLYWYRRVMGKEIKFLLHFVKESKQDESGMPNNRFLAERTGGTYSTLKVQPAELEDSGVYFCASSQVGGKSEQFFGPGTRLTVL.

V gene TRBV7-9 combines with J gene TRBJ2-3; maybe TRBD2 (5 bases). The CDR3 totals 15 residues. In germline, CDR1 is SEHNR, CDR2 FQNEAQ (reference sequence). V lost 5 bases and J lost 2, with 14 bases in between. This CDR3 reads CASSHLVRATDTQYF. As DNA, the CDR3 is TGTGCCAGCAGCCACCTAGTGAGGGCCACAGATACGCAGTATTTT.

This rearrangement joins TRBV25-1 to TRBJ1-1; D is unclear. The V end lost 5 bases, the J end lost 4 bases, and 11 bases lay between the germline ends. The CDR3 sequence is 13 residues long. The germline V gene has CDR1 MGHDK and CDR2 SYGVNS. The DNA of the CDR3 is TGTGCCAGCAGTTCGCCCGTGAGCACTGAAGCTTTCTTT. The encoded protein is CASSSPVSTEAFF.

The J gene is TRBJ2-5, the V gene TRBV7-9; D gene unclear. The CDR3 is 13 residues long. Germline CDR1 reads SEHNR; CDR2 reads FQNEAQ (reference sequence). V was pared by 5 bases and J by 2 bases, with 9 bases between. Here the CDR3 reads CASSPLSQETQYF. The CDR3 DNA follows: TGTGCCAGCAGCCCCCTTTCTCAAGAGACCCAGTACTTC.

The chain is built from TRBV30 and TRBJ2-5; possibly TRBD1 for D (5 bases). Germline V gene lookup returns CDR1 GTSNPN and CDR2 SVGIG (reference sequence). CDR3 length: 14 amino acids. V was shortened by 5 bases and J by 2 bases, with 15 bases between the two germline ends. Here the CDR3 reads CAWVSVGQQETQYF. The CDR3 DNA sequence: TGTGCCTGGGTGTCTGTGGGGCAGCAAGAGACCCAGTACTTC.

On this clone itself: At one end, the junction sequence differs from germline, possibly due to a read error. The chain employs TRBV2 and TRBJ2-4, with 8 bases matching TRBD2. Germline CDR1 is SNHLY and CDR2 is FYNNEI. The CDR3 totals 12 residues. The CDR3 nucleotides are TGTGCCAGCAGGCCTCAGGGGATTAGCGGGGACTTC. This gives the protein CASRPQGISGDF.

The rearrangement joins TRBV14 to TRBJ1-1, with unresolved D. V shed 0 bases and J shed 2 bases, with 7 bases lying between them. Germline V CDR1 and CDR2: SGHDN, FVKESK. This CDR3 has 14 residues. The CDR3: CASSQERVNTEAFF. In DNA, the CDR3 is TGTGCCAGCAGCCAAGAAAGGGTAAACACTGAAGCTTTCTTT.